This T cell receptor (beta chain) was identified during a study of beta chain features in type 1 diabetes (dated 2018 in TCRdb). For context, the study as a whole: No differences in mean age, gender distribution, total cell number or subset yield were found between patients and healthy donors. A total of 90 million to 140 million sorted cells were examined across all samples, and RNA yield correlated strongly with the number of cells per subset. In the study, recently diagnosed type 1 diabetes patients and matched healthy donors were compared on the TCRB repertoires of their sorted circulating CD4+ T cell subsets. Regulatory and stem cell-like memory subsets were isolated from only 8 patients and roughly 8 healthy donors, whereas naive and central memory subsets came from all 28 donors.

From each donor, a single peripheral blood sample of around 0.12 L on average was drawn into heparinised tubes. A BD FACSAria II was used to sort naive, central memory, regulatory and stem cell-like memory CD4+ T cells with a panel that included CD45RO, CCR7, CD25, CD127, CD95 and CD27. All sorted populations exceeded 95% purity. PBMCs were isolated immediately by Lymphoprep density gradient centrifugation and stained directly without culture. To minimize batch effects, samples were stained and sorted in pairs, one healthy donor with one patient per experiment. According to the germline V gene (reference sequence), CDR1 reads GTSNPN and CDR2 reads SVGIG. The cysteine opens and the phenylalanine closes a CDR3 of 13 amino acids. Only the CDR3 part of the read is kept: 39 bases, read in frame from the first base. Trimming removed 0 bases from V and 4 bases from J, leaving 7 bases between the germline ends.

All of the isolated RNA was reverse transcribed with the High Capacity cDNA Reverse Transcription Kit, so expressed TCRB transcripts were sequenced. Deep immunoSEQ sequencing was performed on naive, central memory and regulatory T cell samples, with an average of about 3.6 million total reads per sample. Sorted cells were lysed in RLT buffer and RNA was extracted with DNase-treated RNeasy Micro or Mini kits, depending on cell number. To prevent cross-contamination, each cell subset was processed individually, whereas patient and healthy donor samples were processed jointly. TCRB sequences were amplified from cDNA with the immunoSEQ multiplex PCR, producing 87-bp fragments spanning the CDR3 region. Sequencing of the amplicons was done on the Illumina HiSeq platform. The original pipeline was this. PCR bias was computationally corrected using synthetic template baselines, reads within Hamming distance 2 were collapsed, and singletons that could not be merged were discarded. Reads were aligned against IMGT to assign V, D and J genes, CDR3 length and insertions or deletions at six rearrangement sites. Within each subset, clonotype counts were normalized to the number of sorted cells before true diversity and Gini coefficients were calculated with the tcR R package. The overlap coefficient, calculated on TCRB nucleotide sequences, was used to measure repertoire sharing. In its TCRdb copy, this immuneACCESS table keeps in-frame sequences only and misses some clones. Where compared with another copy, unresolved V genes explain less than half of these, and the others have no known cause. Clone size and the V and J calls come from that table; the DNA yielded D and trimming. This sample comprises about 160,000 clones, approximately 10% of them detected only once. The biggest ten clones account for approximately 0.46% of the sample.

A remark on this clone: Its antigen specificity is not known. Base qualities are not provided; no much larger clone lies one nucleotide away.

What the authors observed across the whole study: Naive, central memory and regulatory TCRB repertoires appeared to be more similar among patients than among healthy donors. Patients with type 1 diabetes made fewer insertions and deleted more nucleotides at VDJ recombination sites, implying thymic rearrangement abnormalities. Shorter templates might be favored by PCR, yet because patient and control samples were amplified and corrected together, any such skew would affect both groups equally. Because cDNA was sequenced instead of genomic DNA, highly expressing activated cells could be over-represented, though the groups showed no difference in activation or CD3 levels. Type 1 diabetes patients showed a moderate but significant shortening of TCRB CDR3 length in all four CD4+ subsets. Because the HLA sub-analyses included only small numbers of individuals, any influence of HLA type on TCRB rearrangement was left unresolved.

The TCR originated in a man younger than 40 with type 1 diabetes. Specimen: central memory CD4+ T cells from blood. The chain uses TRBV30 and TRBJ1-5, with no confident D gene call. The DNA sequence reads TGTGCCTGGAGTGTCCGGAGGAATCAGCCCCAGCATTTT. This translates into CAWSVRRNQPQHF.